The clone carrying this TCR beta chain came up many times. The sample comes from a study of spatial heterogeneity in lung cancer. As to time point: sample taken at primary tumor resection. There were approximately 69 donors, all of them untreated patients with early-stage non-small cell lung cancer. The input material, whole RNA from tumor, nontumor lung or frozen PBMC, was sequenced unsorted. This CDR3 is 14 amino acids long. Germline V lookup: CDR1 DFQATT, CDR2 SNEGSKA (reference sequence). Trimming cost V 1 base and J 5 bases, with 14 bases left between them. Each CDR3 protein gets one entry after TCRdb re-called the 5' RACE reads with MiXCR. The table lists several thousand distinct CDR3 sequences, approximately 3% of them singletons, with roughly a quarter in the top ten.

The chain couples TRBV20-1 to TRBJ1-1; possible D gene TRBD1, 6 bases. The sequence came from a male donor with early-stage non-small cell lung cancer. The input for sequencing was normal lung tissue next to the tumor, taken at surgery. In DNA, the CDR3 is TGCAGTGCTAGAGTGACGGGGGCGGGAACTGAAGCTTTCTTT. It specifies CSARVTGAGTEAFF.